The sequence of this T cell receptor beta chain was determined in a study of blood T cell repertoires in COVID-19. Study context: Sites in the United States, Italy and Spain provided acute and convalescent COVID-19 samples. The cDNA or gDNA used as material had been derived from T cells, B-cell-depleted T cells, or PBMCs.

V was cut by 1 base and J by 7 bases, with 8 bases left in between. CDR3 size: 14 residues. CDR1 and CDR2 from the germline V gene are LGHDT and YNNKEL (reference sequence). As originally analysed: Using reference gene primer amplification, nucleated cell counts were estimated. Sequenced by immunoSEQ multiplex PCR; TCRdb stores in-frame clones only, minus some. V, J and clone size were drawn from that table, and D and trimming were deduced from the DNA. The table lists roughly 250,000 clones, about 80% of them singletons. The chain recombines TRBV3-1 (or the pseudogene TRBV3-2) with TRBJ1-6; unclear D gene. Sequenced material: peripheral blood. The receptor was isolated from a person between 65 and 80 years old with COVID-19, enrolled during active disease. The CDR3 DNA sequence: TGTGCCAGCAGCCAAGGGGTGCGGAATTCACCCCTCCACTTT. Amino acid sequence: CASSQGVRNSPLHF.